The source of this T cell receptor (beta chain) is a study of blood T cell repertoires in COVID-19. At the level of the study: Nucleic acid was either cDNA or gDNA, and it came from T cells, B-cell-depleted T cells, or PBMCs.

J was trimmed by 2 bases and V by 9 bases; bases with no gene match: 5. The CDR3 contains 13 residues. Germline values: CDR1 SEHNR, CDR2 FQNEAQ (reference sequence). Original methodology: Using reference gene primer amplification, nucleated cell counts were estimated. Profiled with immunoSEQ multiplex PCR; TCRdb holds only in-frame clones, not every one. D and trimming come from the DNA, and the V and J calls and clone size come from that table. The sample shows 350,000 or so clones, 80% to 90% of them seen only once. This clone was recorded only once. The source of this sequence is a man aged 25-45 years with active or convalescent COVID-19. The sample consisted of peripheral blood. The rearrangement uses TRBV7-9 and TRBJ2-3; 7 positions match TRBD1. The CDR3 DNA reads TGTGCCAGGTCCGGGACAGACACAGATACGCAGTATTTT. Its protein product is CARSGTDTDTQYF.